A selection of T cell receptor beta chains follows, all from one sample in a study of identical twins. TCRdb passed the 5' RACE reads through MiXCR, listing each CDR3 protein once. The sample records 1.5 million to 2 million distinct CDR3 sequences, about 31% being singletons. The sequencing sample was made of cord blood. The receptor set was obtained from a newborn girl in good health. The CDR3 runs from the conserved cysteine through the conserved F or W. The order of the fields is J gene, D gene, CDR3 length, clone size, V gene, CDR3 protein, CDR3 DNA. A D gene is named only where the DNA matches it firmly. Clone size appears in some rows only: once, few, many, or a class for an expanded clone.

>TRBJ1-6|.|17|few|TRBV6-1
CASSVGQTLTLNSPLHF
TGTGCCAGCAGCGTGGGCCAGACCTTAACCCTTAATTCACCCCTCCACTTT
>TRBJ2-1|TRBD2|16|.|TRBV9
CASSVSGGAVYDEQFF
TGTGCCAGCAGCGTTTCCGGGGGGGCAGTGTACGATGAGCAGTTCTTC
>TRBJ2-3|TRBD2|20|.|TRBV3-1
CASSQDWILAGGHFADTQYF
TGTGCCAGCAGCCAAGATTGGATTCTAGCGGGGGGGCATTTCGCAGATACGCAGTATTTT
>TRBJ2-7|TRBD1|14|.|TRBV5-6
CASRGQGESYEQYF
TGTGCCAGCAGGGGACAGGGGGAATCCTACGAGCAGTACTTC
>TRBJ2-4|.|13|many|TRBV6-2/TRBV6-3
CEDVTEAKNIQYF
TGTGAAGACGTCACGGAAGCCAAAAACATTCAGTACTTC
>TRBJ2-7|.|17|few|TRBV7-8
CASSLEVHSYTPYEQYF
TGTGCCAGCAGCTTAGAGGTGCATAGCTACACACCCTACGAGCAGTACTTC
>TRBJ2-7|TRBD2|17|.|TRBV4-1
CASSQIASGGSYNEQYF
TGCGCCAGCAGCCAAATCGCTAGCGGGGGCTCCTACAATGAGCAGTACTTC
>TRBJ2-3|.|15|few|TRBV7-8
CASSEVSRGTDTQYF
TGTGCCAGCAGCGAAGTCTCTCGGGGCACAGATACGCAGTATTTT
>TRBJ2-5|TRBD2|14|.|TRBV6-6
CATKTSGRKKTQYF
TGTGCCACCAAAACTAGCGGGAGAAAGAAGACCCAGTACTTC
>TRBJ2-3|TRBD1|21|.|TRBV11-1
CASSSNTGRDRGTWSTDTQYF
TGTGCCAGCAGCTCTAACACGGGAAGGGACAGGGGTACGTGGAGCACAGATACGCAGTATTTT
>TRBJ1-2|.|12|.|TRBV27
CASSPPGALYTF
TGTGCCAGCAGTCCGCCAGGGGCCCTCTACACCTTC
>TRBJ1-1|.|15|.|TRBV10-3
CAISGARGSDTEAFF
TGTGCCATCAGTGGGGCCCGGGGATCTGACACTGAAGCTTTCTTT
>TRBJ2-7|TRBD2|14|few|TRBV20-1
CSASRPSGGYEQYF
TGCAGTGCTAGTCGCCCTAGCGGGGGTTACGAGCAGTACTTC
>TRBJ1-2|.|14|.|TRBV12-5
CASGFAGDLYGYTF
TGTGCTAGTGGTTTCGCCGGGGACCTCTATGGCTACACCTTC
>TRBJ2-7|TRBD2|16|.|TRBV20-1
CSAHGTSGRATYEQYF
TGCAGTGCTCACGGGACTAGCGGGAGGGCCACCTACGAGCAGTACTTC
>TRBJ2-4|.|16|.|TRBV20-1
CSAPTTGRLAKNIQYF
TGCAGTGCTCCGACTACAGGGAGGCTAGCCAAAAACATTCAGTACTTC
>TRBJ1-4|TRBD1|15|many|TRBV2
CASSSDRESNEKLFF
TGTGCCAGCAGTTCCGACAGGGAAAGTAATGAAAAACTGTTTTTT
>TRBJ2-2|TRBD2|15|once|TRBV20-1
CSARVAGRLTGELFF
TGCAGTGCTAGAGTAGCGGGAAGGCTGACCGGGGAGCTGTTTTTT
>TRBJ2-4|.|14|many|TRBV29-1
CSVTHSQAKNIQYF
TGCAGCGTCACCCATTCACAGGCCAAAAACATTCAGTACTTC
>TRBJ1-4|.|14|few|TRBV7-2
CASSRVMADEKLFF
TGTGCCAGCAGTCGAGTGATGGCAGATGAAAAACTGTTTTTT
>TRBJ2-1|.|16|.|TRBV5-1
CASRGSAYSSYNEQFF
TGCGCCAGCCGGGGTAGCGCCTACTCATCCTACAATGAGCAGTTCTTC
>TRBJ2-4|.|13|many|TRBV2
CASNMDRGNIQYF
TGTGCCAGCAATATGGACAGAGGGAACATTCAGTACTTC
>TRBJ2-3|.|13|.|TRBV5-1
CASSPAILDTQYF
TGCGCCAGCAGTCCAGCCATCTTAGATACGCAGTATTTT
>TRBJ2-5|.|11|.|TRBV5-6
CASSRKQTQYF
TGTGCCAGCAGCCGCAAGCAGACCCAGTACTTC
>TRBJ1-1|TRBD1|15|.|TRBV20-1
CSATNPGGQNTEAFF
TGCAGTGCCACTAACCCAGGGGGCCAGAACACTGAAGCTTTCTTT
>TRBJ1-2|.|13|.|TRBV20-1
CSAPPRDGYGYTF
TGCAGTGCCCCCCCCCGAGACGGTTATGGCTACACCTTC
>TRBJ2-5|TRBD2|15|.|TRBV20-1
CSAIRASGQQETQYF
TGCAGTGCTATAAGGGCTAGCGGGCAACAAGAGACCCAGTACTTC
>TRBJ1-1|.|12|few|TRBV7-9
CASNQAAREAFF
TGTGCCAGCAACCAAGCGGCTCGAGAAGCTTTCTTT
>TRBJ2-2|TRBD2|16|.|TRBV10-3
CAIPVSSGRNTGELFF
TGTGCCATCCCGGTCTCTAGCGGGAGGAACACCGGGGAGCTGTTTTTT
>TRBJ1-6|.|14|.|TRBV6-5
CASSYIDRISPLHF
TGTGCCAGCAGTTACATAGACAGAATTTCACCCCTCCACTTT
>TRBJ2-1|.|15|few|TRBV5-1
CASSPDGGPYNEQFF
TGCGCCAGCAGTCCAGACGGGGGGCCCTACAATGAGCAGTTCTTC
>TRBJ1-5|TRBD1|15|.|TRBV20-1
CSARSPQGANQPQHF
TGCAGTGCTAGATCCCCTCAGGGGGCTAATCAGCCCCAGCATTTT
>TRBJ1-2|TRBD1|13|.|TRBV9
CASNRGHDYGYTF
TGTGCCAGCAACAGGGGGCACGACTATGGCTACACCTTC
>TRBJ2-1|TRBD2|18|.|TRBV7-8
CASSLAEGLAGLVDEQFF
TGTGCCAGCAGCTTAGCCGAGGGACTAGCGGGACTCGTGGATGAGCAGTTCTTC
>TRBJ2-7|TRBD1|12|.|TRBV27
CTSRTGGYEQYF
TGTACCAGCCGGACAGGGGGTTACGAGCAGTACTTC
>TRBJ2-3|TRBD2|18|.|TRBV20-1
CSAPGLAGGWAWTDTQYF
TGCAGTGCTCCCGGACTAGCGGGAGGGTGGGCCTGGACAGATACGCAGTATTTT
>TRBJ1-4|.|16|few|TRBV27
CASSLFKGISGEKLFF
TGTGCCAGCAGTTTATTCAAGGGGATAAGTGGTGAAAAACTGTTTTTT
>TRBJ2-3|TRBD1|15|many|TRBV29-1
CSVPQGTLSTDTQYF
TGCAGCGTACCACAGGGGACCCTTAGCACAGATACGCAGTATTTT
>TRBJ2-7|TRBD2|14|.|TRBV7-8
CASSALAGDFEQYF
TGTGCCAGCAGCGCGCTAGCGGGGGACTTTGAGCAGTACTTC
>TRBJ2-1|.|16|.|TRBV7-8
CASSLVGRTNYNEQFF
TGTGCCAGCAGCTTAGTAGGTCGGACTAACTACAATGAGCAGTTCTTC
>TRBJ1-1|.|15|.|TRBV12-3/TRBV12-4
CASRGGGRGNTEAFF
TGTGCCAGCAGAGGGGGGGGACGGGGGAACACTGAAGCTTTCTTT
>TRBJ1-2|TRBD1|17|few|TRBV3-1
CASSQSPPPGQFYGYTF
TGTGCCAGCAGCCAAAGCCCACCCCCGGGACAGTTCTATGGCTACACCTTC
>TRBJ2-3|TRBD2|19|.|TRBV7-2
CASSLDGTSGGYSTDTQYF
TGTGCCAGCAGCTTAGACGGGACTAGCGGGGGGTATAGCACAGATACGCAGTATTTT
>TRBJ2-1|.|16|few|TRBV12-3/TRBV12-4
CASSLEVLGSYNEQFF
TGTGCCAGCAGTTTAGAGGTCCTGGGATCCTACAATGAGCAGTTCTTC
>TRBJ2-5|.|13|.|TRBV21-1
CASSKVRGETQYF
TGTGCCAGCAGCAAAGTGAGAGGGGAGACCCAGTACTTC
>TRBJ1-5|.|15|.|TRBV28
CASSWGRFSNQPQHF
TGTGCCAGCAGTTGGGGGCGATTTAGCAATCAGCCCCAGCATTTT
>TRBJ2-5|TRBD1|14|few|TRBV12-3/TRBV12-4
CASSFTQGRETQYF
TGTGCCAGCAGTTTTACACAGGGGCGGGAGACCCAGTACTTC
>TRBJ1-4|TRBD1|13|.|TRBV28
CASSHGTGGKLFF
TGTGCCAGCAGTCATGGGACAGGGGGGAAACTGTTTTTT
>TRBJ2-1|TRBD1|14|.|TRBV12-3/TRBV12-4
CASSLRTGQDEQFF
TGTGCCAGCAGCTTACGGACAGGGCAGGATGAGCAGTTCTTC
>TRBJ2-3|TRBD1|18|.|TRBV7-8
CASSLGGAGGRSTDTQYF
TGTGCCAGCAGCTTAGGCGGGGCAGGGGGCAGAAGCACAGATACGCAGTATTTT
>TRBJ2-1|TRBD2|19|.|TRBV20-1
CSARDLERLAGRGYNEQFF
TGCAGTGCTAGAGATCTAGAGAGACTAGCGGGACGGGGATACAATGAGCAGTTCTTC
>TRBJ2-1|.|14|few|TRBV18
CASSPNRDSNEQFF
TGTGCCAGCTCACCCAACCGGGACTCCAATGAGCAGTTCTTC
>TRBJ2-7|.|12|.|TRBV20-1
CSARSGNNEQYF
TGCAGTGCTAGGTCCGGTAACAATGAGCAGTACTTC
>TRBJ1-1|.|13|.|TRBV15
CATSRDGRSEAFF
TGTGCCACCAGCAGAGATGGCAGGTCAGAAGCTTTCTTT
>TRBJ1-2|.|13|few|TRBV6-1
CASSPKARNGYTF
TGTGCCAGCAGTCCCAAGGCAAGAAATGGCTACACCTTC
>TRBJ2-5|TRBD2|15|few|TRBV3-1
CASSQVSGIRETQYF
TGTGCCAGCAGCCAAGTCAGCGGGATTCGAGAGACCCAGTACTTC
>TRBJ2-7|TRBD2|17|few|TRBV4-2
CASSQDLVGGGTYEQYF
TGTGCCAGCAGCCAAGATCTTGTTGGCGGGGGTACCTACGAGCAGTACTTC
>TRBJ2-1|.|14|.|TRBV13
CASSLGLIYNEQFF
TGTGCCAGCAGCTTAGGGCTAATTTACAATGAGCAGTTCTTC
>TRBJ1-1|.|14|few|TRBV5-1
CASSLTRRETEAFF
TGCGCCAGCAGCTTGACCCGGAGGGAAACTGAAGCTTTCTTT